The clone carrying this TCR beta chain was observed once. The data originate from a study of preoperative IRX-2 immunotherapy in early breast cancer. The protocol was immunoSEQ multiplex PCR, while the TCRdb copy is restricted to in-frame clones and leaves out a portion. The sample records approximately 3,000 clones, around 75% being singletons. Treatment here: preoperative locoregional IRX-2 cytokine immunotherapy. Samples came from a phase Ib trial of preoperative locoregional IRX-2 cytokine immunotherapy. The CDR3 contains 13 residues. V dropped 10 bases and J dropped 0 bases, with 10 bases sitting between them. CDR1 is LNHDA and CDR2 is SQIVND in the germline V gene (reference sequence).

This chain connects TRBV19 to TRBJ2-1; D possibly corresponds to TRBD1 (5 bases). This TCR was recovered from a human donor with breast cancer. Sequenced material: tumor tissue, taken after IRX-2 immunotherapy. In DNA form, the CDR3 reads TGTGCCACCAGGGCGAGCTCCTACAATGAGCAGTTCTTC. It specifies CATRASSYNEQFF.